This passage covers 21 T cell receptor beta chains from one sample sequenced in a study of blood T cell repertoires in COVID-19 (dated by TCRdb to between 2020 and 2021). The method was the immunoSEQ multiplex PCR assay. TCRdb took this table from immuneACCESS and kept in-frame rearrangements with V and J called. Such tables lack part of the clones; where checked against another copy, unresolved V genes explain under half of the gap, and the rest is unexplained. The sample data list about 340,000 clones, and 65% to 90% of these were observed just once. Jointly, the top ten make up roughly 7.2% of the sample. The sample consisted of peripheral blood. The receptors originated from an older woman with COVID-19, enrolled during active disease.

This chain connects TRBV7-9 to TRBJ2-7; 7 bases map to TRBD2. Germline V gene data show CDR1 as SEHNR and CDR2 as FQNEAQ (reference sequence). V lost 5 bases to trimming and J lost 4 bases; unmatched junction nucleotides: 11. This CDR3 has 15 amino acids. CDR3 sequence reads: CASSTSGGGRYEQYF. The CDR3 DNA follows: TGTGCCAGCAGCACTTCTGGCGGGGGACGGTACGAGCAGTACTTC.

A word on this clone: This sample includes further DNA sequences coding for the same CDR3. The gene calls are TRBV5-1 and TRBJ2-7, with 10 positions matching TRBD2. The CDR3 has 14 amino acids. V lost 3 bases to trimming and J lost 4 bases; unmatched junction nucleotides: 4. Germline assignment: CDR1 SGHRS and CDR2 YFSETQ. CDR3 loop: CASSWTSGGYEQYF. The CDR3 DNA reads TGCGCCAGCAGCTGGACTAGCGGAGGTTACGAGCAGTACTTC.

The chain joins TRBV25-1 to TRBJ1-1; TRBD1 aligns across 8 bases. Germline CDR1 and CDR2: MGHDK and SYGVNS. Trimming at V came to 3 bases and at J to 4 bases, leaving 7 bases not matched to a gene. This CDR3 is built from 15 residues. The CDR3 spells CASSDSGTGLTEAFF. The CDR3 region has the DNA TGTGCCAGCAGTGACTCCGGGACAGGCCTCACTGAAGCTTTCTTT. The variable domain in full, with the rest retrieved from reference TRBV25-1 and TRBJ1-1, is EADIYQTPRYLVIGTGKKITLECSQTMGHDKMYWYQQDPGMELHLIHYSYGVNSTEKGDLSSESTVSRIRTEHFPLTLESARPSHTSQYLCASSDSGTGLTEAFFGQGTRLTVV.

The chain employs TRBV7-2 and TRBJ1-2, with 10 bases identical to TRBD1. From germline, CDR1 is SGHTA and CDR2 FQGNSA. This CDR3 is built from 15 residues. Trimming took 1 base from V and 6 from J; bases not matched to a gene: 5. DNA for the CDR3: TGTGCCAGCAGCTTAGTACTAGGGACAGGGGATGGCTACACCTTC. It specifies CASSLVLGTGDGYTF.

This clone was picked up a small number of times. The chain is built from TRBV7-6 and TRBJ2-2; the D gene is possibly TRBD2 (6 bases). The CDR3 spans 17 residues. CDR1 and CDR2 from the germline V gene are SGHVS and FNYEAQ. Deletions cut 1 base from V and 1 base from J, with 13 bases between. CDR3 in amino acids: CASSLGGGALNTGELFF. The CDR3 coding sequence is TGTGCCAGCAGCTTAGGCGGCGGGGCCCTGAACACCGGGGAGCTGTTTTTT.

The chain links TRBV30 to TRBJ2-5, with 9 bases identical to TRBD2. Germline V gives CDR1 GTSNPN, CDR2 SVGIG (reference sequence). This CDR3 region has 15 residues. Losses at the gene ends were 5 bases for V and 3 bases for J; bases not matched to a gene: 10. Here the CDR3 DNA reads TGTGCCTGGGTGGCCGGGACTAGCCCAAAAGAGACCCAGTACTTC. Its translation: CAWVAGTSPKETQYF.

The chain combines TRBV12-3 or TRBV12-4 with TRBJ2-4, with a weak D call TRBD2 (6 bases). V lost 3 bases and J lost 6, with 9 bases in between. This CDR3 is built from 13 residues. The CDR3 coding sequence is TGTGCCAGCAGTTTGGAGGGATCAAACATTCAGTACTTC. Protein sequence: CASSLEGSNIQYF.

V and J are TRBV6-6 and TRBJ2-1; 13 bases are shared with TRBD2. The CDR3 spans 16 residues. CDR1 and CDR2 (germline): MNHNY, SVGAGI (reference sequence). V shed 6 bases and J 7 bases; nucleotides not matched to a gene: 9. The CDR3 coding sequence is TGTGCCAGCAGACCGGAGGGACTAGCGGGGTTAAATGAGCAGTTCTTC. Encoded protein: CASRPEGLAGLNEQFF.

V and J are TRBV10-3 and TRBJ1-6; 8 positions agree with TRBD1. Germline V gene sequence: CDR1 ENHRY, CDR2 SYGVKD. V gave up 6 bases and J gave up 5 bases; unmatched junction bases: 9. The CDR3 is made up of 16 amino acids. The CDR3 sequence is CAISRAGTGNNSPLHF. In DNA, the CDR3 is TGTGCCATCAGCCGGGCCGGGACAGGAAATAATTCACCCCTCCACTTT.

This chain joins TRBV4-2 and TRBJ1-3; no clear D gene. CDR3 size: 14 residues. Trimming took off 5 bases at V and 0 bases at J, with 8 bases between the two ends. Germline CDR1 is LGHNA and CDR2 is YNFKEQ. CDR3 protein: CASSNFGSGNTIYF. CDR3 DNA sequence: TGTGCCAGCAGCAACTTCGGCTCTGGAAACACCATATATTTT.

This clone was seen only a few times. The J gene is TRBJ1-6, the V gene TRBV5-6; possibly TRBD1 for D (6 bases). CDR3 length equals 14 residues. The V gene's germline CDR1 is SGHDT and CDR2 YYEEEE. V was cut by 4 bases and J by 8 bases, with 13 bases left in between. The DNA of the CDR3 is TGTGCCAGCAGCCTCAGGGGTCACGATTCACCCCTCCACTTT. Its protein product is CASSLRGHDSPLHF.

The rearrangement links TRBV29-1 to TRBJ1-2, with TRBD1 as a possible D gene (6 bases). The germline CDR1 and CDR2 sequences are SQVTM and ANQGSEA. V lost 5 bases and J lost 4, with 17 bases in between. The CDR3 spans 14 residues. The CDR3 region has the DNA TGCAGCGTTCAGGTACAGGGTGAGGTCTATGGCTACACCTTC. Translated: CSVQVQGEVYGYTF.

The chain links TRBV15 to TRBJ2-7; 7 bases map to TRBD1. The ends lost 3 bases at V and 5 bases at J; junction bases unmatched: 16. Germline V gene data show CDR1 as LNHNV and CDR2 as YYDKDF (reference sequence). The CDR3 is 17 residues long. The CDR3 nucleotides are TGTGCCACCAGCAGGCCTACTCCCGGGACAGAGGTCCACGAGCAGTACTTC. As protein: CATSRPTPGTEVHEQYF.

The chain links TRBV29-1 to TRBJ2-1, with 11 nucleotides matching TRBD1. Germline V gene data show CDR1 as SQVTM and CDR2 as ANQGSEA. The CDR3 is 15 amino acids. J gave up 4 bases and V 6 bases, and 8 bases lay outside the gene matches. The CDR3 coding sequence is TGCAGCGTCGGCCTGTGGGACAGGGGGTACAATGAGCAGTTCTTC. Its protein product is CSVGLWDRGYNEQFF.

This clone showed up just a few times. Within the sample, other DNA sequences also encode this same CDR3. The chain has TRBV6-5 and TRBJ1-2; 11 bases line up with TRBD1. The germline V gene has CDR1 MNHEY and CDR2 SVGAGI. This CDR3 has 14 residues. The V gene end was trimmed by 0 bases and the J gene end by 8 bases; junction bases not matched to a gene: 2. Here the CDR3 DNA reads TGTGCCAGCAGTTACTCGGACAGGGGGCTCGGCTACACCTTC. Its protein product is CASSYSDRGLGYTF.

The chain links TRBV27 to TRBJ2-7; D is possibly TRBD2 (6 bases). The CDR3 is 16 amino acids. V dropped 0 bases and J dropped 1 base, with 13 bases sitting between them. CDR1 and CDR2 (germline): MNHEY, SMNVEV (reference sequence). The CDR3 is CASSLSRGPLSYEQYF. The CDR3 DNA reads TGTGCCAGCAGTTTATCGCGGGGACCTCTGTCCTACGAGCAGTACTTC.

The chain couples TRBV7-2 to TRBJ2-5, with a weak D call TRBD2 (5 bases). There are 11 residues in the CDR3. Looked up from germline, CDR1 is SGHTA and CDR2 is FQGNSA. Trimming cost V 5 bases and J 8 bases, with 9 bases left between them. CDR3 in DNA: TGTGCCAGCAGCGAGGGCTCAACCCAGTACTTC. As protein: CASSEGSTQYF.

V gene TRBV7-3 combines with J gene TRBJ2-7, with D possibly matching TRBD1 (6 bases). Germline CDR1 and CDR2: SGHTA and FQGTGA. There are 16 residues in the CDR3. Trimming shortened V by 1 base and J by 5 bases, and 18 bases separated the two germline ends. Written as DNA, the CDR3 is TGTGCCAGCAGCTTAATATGGAGACAGGAGTCCCACGAGCAGTACTTC. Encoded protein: CASSLIWRQESHEQYF.

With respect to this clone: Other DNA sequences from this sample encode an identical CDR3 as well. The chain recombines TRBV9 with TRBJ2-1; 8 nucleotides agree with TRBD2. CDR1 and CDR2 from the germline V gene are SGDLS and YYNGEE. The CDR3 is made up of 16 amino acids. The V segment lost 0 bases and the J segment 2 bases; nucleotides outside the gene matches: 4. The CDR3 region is CASSVGAGGTYNEQFF. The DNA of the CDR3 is TGTGCCAGCAGCGTAGGTGCGGGGGGCACCTACAATGAGCAGTTCTTC.

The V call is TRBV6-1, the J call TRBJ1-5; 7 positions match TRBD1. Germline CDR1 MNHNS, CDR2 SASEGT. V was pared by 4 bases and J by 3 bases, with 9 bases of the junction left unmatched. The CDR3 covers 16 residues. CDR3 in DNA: TGTGCCAGCAGTGGGGCCCCGGGACAGATCAATCAGCCCCAGCATTTT. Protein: CASSGAPGQINQPQHF.

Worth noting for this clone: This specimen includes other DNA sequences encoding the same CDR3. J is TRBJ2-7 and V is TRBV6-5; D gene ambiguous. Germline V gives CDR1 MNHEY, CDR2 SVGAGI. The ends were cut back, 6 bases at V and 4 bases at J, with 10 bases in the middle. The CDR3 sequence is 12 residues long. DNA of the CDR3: TGTGCCAGCAGCTCACGCAGTTACGAGCAGTACTTC. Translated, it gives CASSSRSYEQYF.